A selection of T cell receptor beta chains follows, all from one sample in a study of cytomegalovirus exposure and HLA in healthy donors. This table comes from immunoSEQ multiplex PCR, and its TCRdb copy is limited to in-frame clones, with some not included. The sample contains 130,000 to 150,000 clones, 75% to 80% of which appear only once. The sample was PBMCs. The receptor set was obtained from a woman aged 18-29 years in good health and CMV-seropositive. The CDR3 runs from the conserved cysteine through the conserved F or W. A D gene is named only where the DNA matches it firmly. Not all rows give a size; the values are once, few, many and, for expanded clones, a class.

V,J,size,D,DNA,CDR3
TRBV28,TRBJ2-3,once,TRBD2,TGTGCCAGCAGTTTCACTTGGGACATACAGGGACTAGCGGTCACAGATACGCAGTATTTT,CASSFTWDIQGLAVTDTQYF
TRBV11-2,TRBJ1-1,NA,NA,TGTGCCAGCAGCTTAGAATGGGGGCGGAACACTGAAGCTTTCTTT,CASSLEWGRNTEAFF
TRBV6-1,TRBJ2-5,NA,TRBD2,TGTGCCAGTCAGGGACTAGCGGGGGGGGAGACCCAGTACTTC,CASQGLAGGETQYF
TRBV29-1,TRBJ2-1,NA,NA,TGCAGCGTCCGACTATCCTACAATGAGCAGTTCTTC,CSVRLSYNEQFF
TRBV11-2,TRBJ2-1,few,TRBD1,TGTGCCAGCAGCTTAGCAGGGGGCGCAAAGTACAATGAGCAGTTCTTC,CASSLAGGAKYNEQFF
TRBV10-1,TRBJ1-6,NA,NA,TGCGCCAGCAGTAGAGCGAATTCACCCCTCCACTTT,CASSRANSPLHF
TRBV11-2,TRBJ2-2,NA,NA,TGTGCCAGCGGGTATGTTGCGGCGAACACCGGGGAGCTGTTTTTT,CASGYVAANTGELFF
TRBV4-2,TRBJ2-5,NA,TRBD2,TGTGCCAGCAGCCAAATAGCGGGGGGTCAAGAGACCCAGTACTTC,CASSQIAGGQETQYF
TRBV19,TRBJ2-2,few,TRBD2,TGTGCCAGTAAGGGAGGGAACCCCGGGGGCACCGGGGAGCTGTTTTTT,CASKGGNPGGTGELFF
TRBV29-1,TRBJ1-1,NA,TRBD1,TGCAGCGTAGGCTTGACAGGGTACGTGACTGAAGCTTTCTTT,CSVGLTGYVTEAFF
TRBV28,TRBJ1-1,once,TRBD1,TGTGCCAGCAGCCCGTCCGGGACAGGTGTTATTGAAGCTTTCTTT,CASSPSGTGVIEAFF
TRBV5-1,TRBJ1-2,NA,NA,TGCGCCAGCAGGGGGGCCAACTATGGCTACACCTTC,CASRGANYGYTF
TRBV6-5,TRBJ1-1,NA,TRBD1,TGTGCCAGCAGTTACTCGAGGAGGGGGCGAGGCACTGAAGCTTTCTTT,CASSYSRRGRGTEAFF
TRBV28,TRBJ1-1,NA,NA,TGTGCCAGCAGTTTTGGCCGGGGAACTGAAGCTTTCTTT,CASSFGRGTEAFF
TRBV23-1,TRBJ2-7,NA,NA,TGCGCCAGCAGCCGGGACTTATGCTACGAGCAGTACTTC,CASSRDLCYEQYF
TRBV7-6,TRBJ2-2,NA,TRBD2,TGTGCCAGCAGCCTTCGGACTAGCGGGGGATCGAACACCGGGGAGCTGTTTTTT,CASSLRTSGGSNTGELFF
TRBV7-9,TRBJ2-7,NA,NA,TGTGCCAGCAGCTTAGCTCCTGCCAGCGTTCCCTACGAGCAGTACTTC,CASSLAPASVPYEQYF
TRBV2,TRBJ1-1,NA,NA,TGTGCCAGCAGCCCTAGGTCACTGAACACTGAAGCTTTCTTT,CASSPRSLNTEAFF
TRBV6-5,TRBJ1-2,NA,NA,TGTGCCAGCAGTTACCCCGGAGGGTATGGCTACACCTTC,CASSYPGGYGYTF
TRBV7-8,TRBJ1-2,NA,NA,TGTGCCAGCAGCTTGGGAGACTATGGCTACACCTTC,CASSLGDYGYTF
TRBV2,TRBJ1-1,NA,TRBD1,TGTGCCAGCAGCATAGGACAGGGGGGCACTGAAGCTTTCTTT,CASSIGQGGTEAFF
TRBV10-2,TRBJ1-2,NA,NA,TGCGCCAGCTCCGACCCATCTAGCGGCTACACCTTC,CASSDPSSGYTF
TRBV5-6,TRBJ2-7,NA,TRBD1,TGTGCCAGCAGCAGGGGGCCGGGACCGTCGGTCTACGAGCAGTACTTC,CASSRGPGPSVYEQYF
TRBV9,TRBJ1-4,NA,NA,TGTGCCAGCAGCGTAGACCCGGGTGCAACTAATGAAAAACTGTTTTTT,CASSVDPGATNEKLFF
TRBV18,TRBJ2-3,NA,TRBD2,TGTGCCAGCTCAGGACTAGCGGGGGAAACCACAGATACGCAGTATTTT,CASSGLAGETTDTQYF
TRBV5-1,TRBJ1-2,NA,NA,TGCGCCAGCAGCTTGGTTGGAGACTCAGGGCCTGGCTACACCTTC,CASSLVGDSGPGYTF
TRBV4-2,TRBJ1-1,NA,NA,TGTGCCAGCAGCCATCCCGACAGGAACACTGAAGCTTTCTTT,CASSHPDRNTEAFF
TRBV18,TRBJ2-7,NA,TRBD2,TGTGCCAGCTCACCATCGTTTAGCGGGGGGATTGGGGAGCAGTACTTC,CASSPSFSGGIGEQYF
TRBV28,TRBJ1-2,NA,NA,TGTGCCAGCAGTTTCAGTCATGGCTACACCTTC,CASSFSHGYTF
TRBV7-6,TRBJ2-6,NA,TRBD1,TGTGCCAGCAGCTCTCAGGGGGCGTCTGGGGCCAACGTCCTGACTTTC,CASSSQGASGANVLTF
TRBV7-2,TRBJ1-4,few,NA,TGTGCCAGCAGACGCCTGGGGGGGAGGGGGGAAAAACTGTTTTTT,CASRRLGGRGEKLFF
TRBV28,TRBJ1-2,NA,TRBD1,TGTGCCAGCACCTTCCCCGGGACAGGGGGCGGAGATGGCTACACCTTC,CASTFPGTGGGDGYTF
TRBV30,TRBJ2-7,NA,TRBD2,TGTGCCTGGAGAAACCGGGGGGGACCCTACGAGCAGTACTTC,CAWRNRGGPYEQYF
TRBV15,TRBJ2-3,NA,TRBD1,TGTGCCACCAGCAGAGAAGTGACAGGGCCACAAGATACGCAGTATTTT,CATSREVTGPQDTQYF